The sequence of this T cell receptor (beta chain) was determined in a study of T-cell memory formation after mild COVID-19 listed by TCRdb under 2021. With regard to the full study: TCR sequence clusters from the two donors were largely donor specific. Two young, previously healthy adult volunteers made up the cohort, one male and one female. T-cell clones expanding and contracting after mild COVID-19 in two donors were tracked by longitudinal TCRalpha and TCRbeta repertoire sequencing.

V sheds 1 base and J sheds 6 bases, leaving 10 bases between their ends. The CDR3 holds 13 amino acids from the cysteine to the phenylalanine. Only the CDR3 part of the read is kept: 39 bases, read in frame from the first base. Sequences MGHRA (CDR1) and YSYEKL (CDR2) are obtained from the germline V gene. PBMCs were isolated by Ficoll-Paque density gradient centrifugation. A few counts support this clonotype. Its target antigen remains unknown. Per-base quality was not reported, and no clone a single base away is much larger than it. Sequencer: Illumina NovaSeq 6000. TCRalpha and TCRbeta cDNA libraries were built by 5'RACE with constant-segment primers, adding sample barcodes and unique molecular identifiers. Trizol reagent was used to extract RNA from every sample. Libraries were amplified in two PCR steps, with a second sample barcode and Illumina TruSeq adapters added in the second step. Libraries were sequenced on an Illumina NovaSeq with 2 x 150 bp paired-end reads. In the source study's methods: Reads were demultiplexed and collapsed into UMI-guided consensus sequences with migec v1.2.7. Using mixcr v2.1.11, UMI consensuses were aligned to TRA and TRB V and J templates and then assembled into clonotypes. A clonotype was counted as expanded or contracted only when both edgeR and NoisET called the clonotype significant, with the noise models trained on biological replicates. For edgeR calls, a false discovery rate-adjusted p below 0.01 and a log2 fold-change threshold of 1 were applied. As an exploratory analysis of dynamics, max-normalized trajectories of the 1000 most abundant clonotypes were examined by PCA with hierarchical clustering. Separately sequenced CD4+ and CD8+ repertoires were used to assign the CD4 or CD8 phenotype of responding clones. The public reads were run again by TCRdb, first through fastp at Q25 and then through MiXCR, and only productive beta chains were kept. Under each unique CDR3 protein, matching rows form one entry showing the most common genes and DNA. The V and J calls reflect TCRdb's pipeline rather than the authors' work. The sample table holds 380,000 or so distinct CDR3 sequences, of which roughly an eighth were seen once. The top ten clones comprise about a fifth of the sample.

General study outcomes and caveats: Contracting CD4+ clones turned up mainly in the CM and EM memory subsets, whereas EMRA was where CD8+ clones were enriched. Some responding clones were found in pre-infection memory, which suggests that pre-existing cross-reactive memory T cells took part in the SARS-CoV-2 response. Only two mild cases were covered by the study, and larger cohorts that include severe cases with pre-infection samples were considered necessary. From day 15 to 85, contracting clones showed balanced CD4/CD8 phenotypes, whereas a second wave of clones that expanded from day 15 to 37 leaned towards CD4+. SARS-CoV-2 specificity was not confirmed for the second-wave clones peaking on day 37.

The TCR sequence derives from a man in his late teens or twenties who had mild COVID-19 (a few samples of this study predate the infection). The sample titles of this study are shuffled in the database, so cell type and time point are left out; the donor was told from shared clones. This receptor chain uses TRBV4-1 and TRBJ2-7; the D gene assignment is ambiguous. Sequencing was performed on PBMCs or a T cell subset sorted from them (not recorded which). In nucleotides, the sequence is TGCGCCAGCAGCCAAGTCTCCGCTCTCGAGCAGTACTTC. It is translated as CASSQVSALEQYF.